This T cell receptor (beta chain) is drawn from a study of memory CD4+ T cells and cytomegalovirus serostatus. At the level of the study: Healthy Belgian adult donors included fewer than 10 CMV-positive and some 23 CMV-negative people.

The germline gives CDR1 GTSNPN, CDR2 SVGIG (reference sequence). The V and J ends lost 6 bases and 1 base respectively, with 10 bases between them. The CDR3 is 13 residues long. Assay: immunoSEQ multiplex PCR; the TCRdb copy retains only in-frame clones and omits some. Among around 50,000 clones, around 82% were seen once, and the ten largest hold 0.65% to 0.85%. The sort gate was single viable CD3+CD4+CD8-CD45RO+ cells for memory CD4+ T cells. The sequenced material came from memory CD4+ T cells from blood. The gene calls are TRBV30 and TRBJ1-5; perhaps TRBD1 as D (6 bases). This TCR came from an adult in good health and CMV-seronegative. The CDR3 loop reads CACRGDSNQPQHF. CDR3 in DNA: TGTGCCTGCAGGGGCGACAGCAATCAGCCCCAGCATTTT.